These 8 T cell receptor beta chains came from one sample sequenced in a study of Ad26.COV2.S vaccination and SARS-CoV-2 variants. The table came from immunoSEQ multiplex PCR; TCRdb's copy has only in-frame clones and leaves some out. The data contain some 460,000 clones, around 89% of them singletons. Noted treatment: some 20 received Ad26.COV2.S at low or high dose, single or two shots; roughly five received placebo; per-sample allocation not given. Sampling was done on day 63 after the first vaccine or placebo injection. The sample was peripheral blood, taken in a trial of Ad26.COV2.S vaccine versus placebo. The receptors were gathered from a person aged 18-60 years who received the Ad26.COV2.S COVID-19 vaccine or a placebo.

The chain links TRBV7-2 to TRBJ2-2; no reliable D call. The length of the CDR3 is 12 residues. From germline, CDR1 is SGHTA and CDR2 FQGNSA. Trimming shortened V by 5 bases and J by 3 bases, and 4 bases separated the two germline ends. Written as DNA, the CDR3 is TGTGCCAGCAGCCGGTACACCGGGGAGCTGTTTTTT. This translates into CASSRYTGELFF.

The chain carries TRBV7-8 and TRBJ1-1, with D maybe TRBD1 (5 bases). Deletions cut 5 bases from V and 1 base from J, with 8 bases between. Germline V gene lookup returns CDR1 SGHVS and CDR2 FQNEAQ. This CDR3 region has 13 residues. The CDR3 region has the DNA TGTGCCAGCAGCGTCGGACAGAACACTGAAGCTTTCTTT. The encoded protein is CASSVGQNTEAFF.

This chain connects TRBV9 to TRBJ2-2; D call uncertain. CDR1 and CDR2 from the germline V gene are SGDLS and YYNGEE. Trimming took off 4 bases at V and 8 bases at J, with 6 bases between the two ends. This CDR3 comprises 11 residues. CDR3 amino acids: CASSSEGELFF. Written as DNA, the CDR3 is TGTGCCAGCAGCTCAGAGGGGGAGCTGTTTTTT. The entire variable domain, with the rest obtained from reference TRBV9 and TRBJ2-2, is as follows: DSGVTQTPKHLITATGQRVTLRCSPRSGDLSVYWYQQSLDQGLQFLIQYYNGEERAKGNILERFSAQQFPDLHSELNLSSLELGDSALYFCASSSEGELFFGEGSRLTVL.

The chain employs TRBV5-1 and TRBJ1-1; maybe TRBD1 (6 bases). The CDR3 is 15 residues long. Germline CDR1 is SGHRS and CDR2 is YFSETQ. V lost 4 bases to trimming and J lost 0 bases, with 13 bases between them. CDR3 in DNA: TGCGCCAGCAGCAGAACAGGGATAATGAACACTGAAGCTTTCTTT. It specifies CASSRTGIMNTEAFF.

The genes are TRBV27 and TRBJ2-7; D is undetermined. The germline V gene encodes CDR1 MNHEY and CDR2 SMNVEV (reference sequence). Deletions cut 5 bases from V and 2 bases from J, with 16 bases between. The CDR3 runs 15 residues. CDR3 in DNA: TGTGCCAGCAGTCAATTAAGCTTCTATACCTACGAGCAGTACTTC. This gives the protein CASSQLSFYTYEQYF.

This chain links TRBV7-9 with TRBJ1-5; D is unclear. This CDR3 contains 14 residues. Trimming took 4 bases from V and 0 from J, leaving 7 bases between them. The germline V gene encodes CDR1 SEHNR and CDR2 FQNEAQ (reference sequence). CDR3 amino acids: CASSYDNSNQPQHF. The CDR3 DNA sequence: TGTGCCAGCAGCTACGACAATAGCAATCAGCCCCAGCATTTT.

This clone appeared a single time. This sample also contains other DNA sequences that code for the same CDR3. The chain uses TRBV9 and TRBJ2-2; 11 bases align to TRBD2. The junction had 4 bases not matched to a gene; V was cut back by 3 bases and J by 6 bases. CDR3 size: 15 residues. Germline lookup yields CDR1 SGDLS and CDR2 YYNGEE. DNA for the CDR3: TGTGCCAGCAGCGCTCTAGCGGGAGGTCCCGGGGAGCTGTTTTTT. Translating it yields CASSALAGGPGELFF.

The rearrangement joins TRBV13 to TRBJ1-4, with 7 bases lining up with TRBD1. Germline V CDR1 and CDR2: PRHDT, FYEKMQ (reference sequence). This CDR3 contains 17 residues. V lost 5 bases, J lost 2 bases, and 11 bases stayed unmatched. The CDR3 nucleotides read TGTGCCAGCAGCAAGACAGGGCCTACTTGGACTAATGAAAAACTGTTTTTT. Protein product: CASSKTGPTWTNEKLFF.